Detailed here is one T cell receptor (beta chain). The data belong to a study of blood T cells in healthy people across ages. Then a second PCR, running roughly 7 to 11 cycles, was carried out with a sample-barcoded 5' primer and a J-beta primer mix. TCRdb recomputed calls from the 5' RACE reads with MiXCR, one row per CDR3 protein. The data contain roughly 1,100,000 distinct CDR3 sequences, less than 25% of them seen just once; the ten biggest clones take up around 0.7%. Trimming shortened V by 0 bases and J by 5 bases, and 16 bases separated the two germline ends. The CDR3 runs to 17 residues. CDR1 is SGHDN, CDR2 FVKESK, per germline. The same specimen was also included in a second study, on T cells of mothers and their children. This second study says: Related mother and child pairs showed slightly greater overlap (not significant) than unrelated pairs did.

The V call is TRBV14, the J call TRBJ1-4; perhaps TRBD1 as D (6 bases). This clonotype originated in a girl between 2 and 10 years old in good health. The sample comprised blood. As DNA, the CDR3 is TGTGCCAGCAGCCAAGAACGCTCGGGGGCTGAGAATGAAAAACTGTTTTTT. Amino acids: CASSQERSGAENEKLFF. Looking up the rest from reference TRBV14 and TRBJ1-4 gives the full variable domain: EAGVTQFPSHSVIEKGQTVTLRCDPISGHDNLYWYRRVMGKEIKFLLHFVKESKQDESGMPNNRFLAERTGGTYSTLKVQPAELEDSGVYFCASSQERSGAENEKLFFGSGTQLSVL.